This paragraph reports one TCR beta chain. Its antigen is unidentified. The CDR3 has 13 residues. Trimming removed 1 base at V and 7 bases at J, with 13 bases between. Germline V gene lookup returns CDR1 SQVTM and CDR2 ANQGSEA. The sample originates from a study of OX40 agonist ivuxolimab in advanced cancers. Study in general: While on treatment, patients had intravenous ivuxolimab at 0.01 to 10 mg/kg every 2 weeks.

Profiling relied on immunoSEQ multiplex PCR, and the TCRdb table lists in-frame clones only, not all of them. The data contain about 35,000 clones, about four fifths of them singletons. Study-level points and caveats: At 0.1 to 3.0 mg/kg, clonal expansion of CD4+ and CD8+ blood T cells had occurred by week 6.

The input for sequencing was CD4+ or CD8+ T cells sorted from blood, taken in a trial of the OX40 agonist ivuxolimab. This sequence was found in an adult with an advanced solid tumor such as melanoma, head and neck, liver or kidney cancer. This rearrangement joins TRBV29-1 to TRBJ1-2; no clear D. This CDR3 reads CSVEATYTSGYTF. The CDR3 DNA follows: TGCAGCGTTGAAGCAACTTATACTAGTGGCTACACCTTC.